Shown below are 30 T cell receptor beta chains from a single sample sequenced in a study of cytomegalovirus exposure and HLA in healthy donors. The PCR contained 60 Vbeta and 13 Jbeta primers. Assay: immunoSEQ multiplex PCR; the TCRdb copy retains only in-frame clones and omits some. The repertoire holds roughly 180,000 clones, 80% seen once, with around 1.4% in the top ten. Material: PBMCs. These receptors were collected from a girl aged 10 to 17 in good health and CMV-seropositive.

V gene TRBV7-8 combines with J gene TRBJ2-1, with 7 nucleotides matching TRBD1. V shed 5 bases, J shed 8 bases, and the junction held 9 bases outside the gene matches. The CDR3 loop spans 14 amino acids. Germline V gene sequence: CDR1 SGHVS, CDR2 FQNEAQ. The CDR3, as DNA: TGTGCCAGCAGCGCACGTGAAGGACAGGATGAGCAGTTCTTC. This sequence encodes CASSAREGQDEQFF.

This chain links TRBV5-1 with TRBJ2-1; 12 nucleotides match TRBD1. Germline-derived CDR1 and CDR2 are SGHRS and YFSETQ. V shed 3 bases and J 9 bases; nucleotides not matched to a gene: 7. This CDR3 contains 15 residues. The CDR3 region is CASSSRDRGRTEQFF. The CDR3 nucleotides read TGCGCCAGCAGCTCTCGGGACAGGGGGCGCACTGAGCAGTTCTTC.

The chain carries TRBV6-5 and TRBJ2-7, with 9 positions matching TRBD1. CDR3 size: 13 residues. The J segment lost 9 bases and the V segment lost 0 bases, leaving 3 bases of the junction unmatched. CDR1 MNHEY and CDR2 SVGAGI come from the germline V gene. The CDR3 DNA reads as TGTGCCAGCAGTTACTCGGGACAGGGAGGGCAGTACTTC. Encoded protein: CASSYSGQGGQYF.

The chain is built from TRBV5-6 and TRBJ2-1; 8 positions agree with TRBD1. V lost 5 bases, J lost 8 bases, and 12 bases stayed unmatched. The CDR3 is 15 amino acids. The V gene's germline CDR1 is SGHDT and CDR2 YYEEEE. This chain's CDR3 is CASSAPTGAADEQFF. The DNA for the CDR3 is TGTGCCAGCAGTGCTCCGACAGGGGCGGCGGATGAGCAGTTCTTC. The variable domain in full, with the rest retrieved from reference TRBV5-6 and TRBJ2-1, is DAGVTQSPTHLIKTRGQQVTLRCSPKSGHDTVSWYQQALGQGPQFIFQYYEEEERQRGNFPDRFSGHQFPNYSSELNVNALLLGDSALYLCASSAPTGAADEQFFGPGTRLTVL.

The rearrangement joins TRBV5-8 to TRBJ2-2, with 9 nucleotides matching TRBD2. V lost 5 bases to trimming and J lost 4 bases; unmatched junction nucleotides: 18. Germline lookup yields CDR1 SGHTS and CDR2 YDEGEE. The CDR3 extends over 19 amino acids. This CDR3 is CASSHEGVAGEGGTGELFF. The CDR3 region has the DNA TGTGCCAGCAGTCACGAGGGTGTAGCGGGAGAAGGTGGCACCGGGGAGCTGTTTTTT.

The chain joins TRBV29-1 to TRBJ1-3, with 10 bases matching TRBD1. The CDR3 covers 14 residues. The germline V gene has CDR1 SQVTM and CDR2 ANQGSEA. Germline trimming cut 5 bases from V and 4 bases from J; bases unmatched to any gene: 5. The CDR3 sequence is CSVRTGGGGNTIYF. The CDR3 DNA sequence: TGCAGCGTTCGGACAGGGGGTGGAGGAAACACCATATATTTT.

To note about this clone: This specimen includes other DNA sequences encoding the same CDR3. This chain uses TRBV5-1 with TRBJ1-5; TRBD1 might be the D (5 bases). The CDR3 runs 14 residues. V lost 2 bases and J 3 bases, leaving 9 bases between the germline ends. Germline values: CDR1 SGHRS, CDR2 YFSETQ. The CDR3 is CASSFGGVNQPQHF. The CDR3 nucleotides are TGCGCCAGCAGCTTTGGGGGGGTCAATCAGCCCCAGCATTTT.

This clone was seen more than once but under ten times. As DNA, the CDR3 is TGTGCCAGGATCAGGACAGGGGGAATCGACGAGCAGTACTTC. It codes for CARIRTGGIDEQYF. The chain recombines TRBV25-1 with TRBJ2-7; 10 bases match TRBD1. From germline, CDR1 is MGHDK and CDR2 SYGVNS. The V and J ends lost 9 bases and 5 bases, in that order; junction bases with no gene match: 10. The CDR3 sequence is 14 residues long.

This chain connects TRBV10-1 to TRBJ2-2, with no clear D. Per the germline V gene, CDR1 is WNHNN and CDR2 is SYGVQD (reference sequence). The CDR3 runs to 14 residues. V was cut by 5 bases and J by 1 base, with 8 bases left in between. The CDR3 DNA is TGCGCCAGCAGTCGGGTGGGGAACACCGGGGAGCTGTTTTTT. Its translation: CASSRVGNTGELFF.

This rearrangement joins TRBV9 to TRBJ1-2; D gene unclear. This CDR3 has 16 amino acids. V dropped 2 bases and J dropped 1 base, with 15 bases sitting between them. Germline V gene data show CDR1 as SGDLS and CDR2 as YYNGEE. The CDR3 sequence is CASSVWAAGLNYGYTF. The CDR3 coding sequence is TGTGCCAGCAGCGTTTGGGCAGCCGGTCTTAACTATGGCTACACCTTC. Based on the CDR3 plus reference TRBV9 and TRBJ1-2, the full variable domain is DSGVTQTPKHLITATGQRVTLRCSPRSGDLSVYWYQQSLDQGLQFLIQYYNGEERAKGNILERFSAQQFPDLHSELNLSSLELGDSALYFCASSVWAAGLNYGYTFGSGTRLTVV.

This clone appeared once. The chain links TRBV10-3 to TRBJ1-1; D uncertain. V was shortened by 6 bases and J by 4 bases, with 12 bases between the two germline ends. This CDR3 region has 13 residues. CDR1 is ENHRY, CDR2 SYGVKD, per germline. The CDR3 spells CAIRAIGVTEAFF. DNA of the CDR3: TGTGCCATCAGGGCGATAGGAGTCACTGAAGCTTTCTTT.

The chain employs TRBV18 and TRBJ2-7, with 9 bases aligning to TRBD1. The CDR3 is 16 residues long. After removal of 4 bases from V and 2 bases from J, the junction contained 9 bases not matched to a gene. CDR1 and CDR2 (germline): KGHSH, LQKENI. CDR3 sequence reads: CASSQGQGLTAYEQYF. The CDR3 region has the DNA TGTGCCAGCTCACAAGGACAGGGGTTGACGGCCTACGAGCAGTACTTC.

The table lists this clone with a few counts. The chain employs TRBV5-6 and TRBJ2-7; D may be TRBD2 (7 bases). This CDR3 region has 14 residues. Trimming stripped 6 bases from V and 2 bases from J, with 15 bases between. Germline CDR1 and CDR2: SGHDT and YYEEEE. In DNA form, the CDR3 reads TGTGCCAGCACGCCAAGGGGGGGGACCTACGAGCAGTACTTC. Translation: CASTPRGGTYEQYF.

The J gene is TRBJ1-4, the V gene TRBV10-1, with D unresolved. Trimming shortened V by 1 base and J by 2 bases, and 8 bases separated the two germline ends. CDR1 and CDR2 (germline): WNHNN, SYGVQD (reference sequence). This CDR3 comprises 15 residues. Here the CDR3 DNA reads TGCGCCAGCAGTGAGTTGGGAGGCACTAATGAAAAACTGTTTTTT. This codes for CASSELGGTNEKLFF.

V gene TRBV10-3 combines with J gene TRBJ2-7; 11 nucleotides agree with TRBD2. Trimming took 4 bases from V and 6 from J; bases not matched to a gene: 8. Germline V gene data show CDR1 as ENHRY and CDR2 as SYGVKD. CDR3 length equals 15 residues. Here the CDR3 reads CAISASGGTSREQYF. The CDR3 DNA follows: TGTGCCATCAGTGCTAGCGGGGGGACCTCCCGCGAGCAGTACTTC.

The chain employs TRBV5-1 and TRBJ1-2; 9 nucleotides match TRBD1. The germline gives CDR1 SGHRS, CDR2 YFSETQ. This CDR3 has 15 amino acids. J lost 7 bases, V lost 4 bases, and 11 bases had no gene match. The CDR3 DNA sequence: TGCGCCAGCAGCAGCACCGGGACAGGGATTTTTGGCTACACCTTC. It is translated as CASSSTGTGIFGYTF.

This clone appeared once. The rearrangement links TRBV27 to TRBJ2-1; unclear D gene. Germline CDR1 and CDR2: MNHEY and SMNVEV (reference sequence). The CDR3 length is 11 residues. The V end was cut by 5 bases, the J end by 4 bases, with 3 bases between. The DNA of the CDR3 is TGTGCCAGCAGTGTATACAATGAGCAGTTCTTC. It translates to CASSVYNEQFF.

CDR3 residues: CASSPSGSGNQPQHF. For the CDR3, the DNA is TGTGCCAGCAGTCCCTCCGGGAGCGGCAATCAGCCCCAGCATTTT. This chain joins TRBV28 and TRBJ1-5; D is ambiguous. The V end lost 5 bases, the J end lost 2 bases, and 13 bases lay between the germline ends. The CDR3 is 15 amino acids. The V gene's germline CDR1 is MDHEN and CDR2 SYDVKM.

This chain joins TRBV5-1 and TRBJ2-1; 8 bases are shared with TRBD2. The junction had 4 bases not matched to a gene; V was cut back by 1 base and J by 7 bases. This CDR3 contains 14 residues. Germline values: CDR1 SGHRS, CDR2 YFSETQ. The CDR3 sequence is CASSLQREGNEQFF. The DNA for the CDR3 is TGCGCCAGCAGCTTGCAACGGGAGGGGAATGAGCAGTTCTTC.

This clone was counted between two and nine times. This CDR3 is also generated by other DNA sequences in the sample. The rearrangement uses TRBV20-1 and TRBJ1-1, with D tentatively TRBD1 (5 bases). The CDR3 length is 11 residues. V was clipped by 2 bases and J by 4 bases, with 5 bases between them. CDR1 and CDR2 from the germline V gene are DFQATT and SNEGSKA (reference sequence). The CDR3 nucleotides read TGCAGTGCTAGACAGGGCACTGAAGCTTTCTTT. Its protein product is CSARQGTEAFF.

This chain joins TRBV5-1 and TRBJ2-1, with a possible D match to TRBD2 (6 bases). Germline V gives CDR1 SGHRS, CDR2 YFSETQ. V was shortened by 5 bases and J by 0 bases, with 12 bases between the two germline ends. CDR3 length: 15 residues. The CDR3 reads CASRSGTDSYNEQFF. CDR3 bases: TGCGCCAGCAGGTCCGGGACTGACTCCTACAATGAGCAGTTCTTC.

The gene calls are TRBV4-1 and TRBJ1-5, with a possible D match to TRBD1 (6 bases). The CDR3 sequence is 16 residues long. V dropped 1 base and J dropped 2 bases, with 12 bases sitting between them. Germline CDR1 is MGHRA and CDR2 is YSYEKL. This chain's CDR3 is CASSQAYREGNQPQHF. The CDR3 bases are TGCGCCAGCAGCCAAGCTTACAGGGAAGGCAATCAGCCCCAGCATTTT.

This clone was seen more than once but under ten times. The V gene is TRBV5-1, the J gene TRBJ1-5; 7 bases agree with TRBD1. Germline V CDR1 and CDR2: SGHRS, YFSETQ. V was pared by 4 bases and J by 6 bases, with 10 bases of the junction left unmatched. The CDR3 runs to 15 residues. CDR3 nucleotides: TGCGCCAGCAGCCAGGGGACAGTCAGTAGTCAGCCCCAGCATTTT. Translating it yields CASSQGTVSSQPQHF.

The chain couples TRBV7-9 to TRBJ2-5, with 13 positions matching TRBD2. Gene TRBJ2-7 matches the end of the DNA better, so the J call may be wrong. The CDR3 loop spans 16 amino acids. The germline V gene has CDR1 SEHNR and CDR2 FQNEAQ (reference sequence). The CDR3 region has the DNA TGTGCCAGCAGCTCCGACTGGACTAGCGGGAGCTACGAGCAGTACTTC. Amino acid sequence: CASSSDWTSGSYEQYF.

This chain connects TRBV6-5 to TRBJ2-1; 12 nucleotides match TRBD2. CDR3 length equals 15 residues. V was clipped by 7 bases and J by 7 bases; unmatched bases: 8. Germline V gene data show CDR1 as MNHEY and CDR2 as SVGAGI. CDR3 sequence: CASTPPTSGRNEQFF. The CDR3 DNA reads as TGTGCCAGCACCCCCCCGACTAGCGGGAGAAATGAGCAGTTCTTC.

This clone was counted only a few times. The genes are TRBV6-5 and TRBJ1-4; D is unclear. With 2 bases removed from V and 0 bases from J, the gap between germline ends came to 7 bases. Germline CDR1 MNHEY, CDR2 SVGAGI. The CDR3 totals 15 residues. The CDR3 DNA is TGTGCCAGCAGTTACGGTGGAGCAACTAATGAAAAACTGTTTTTT. Its protein product is CASSYGGATNEKLFF.

This clone came up once. CDR3 protein: CASSGGLARFYEQYF. The CDR3 nucleotides read TGTGCCAGCAGCGGGGGCCTGGCGAGATTCTACGAGCAGTACTTC. The chain couples TRBV7-9 to TRBJ2-7; TRBD1 is a possible D gene (6 bases). The CDR3 covers 15 residues. Trimming took off 5 bases at V and 3 bases at J, with 17 bases between the two ends. Germline CDR1 reads SEHNR; CDR2 reads FQNEAQ (reference sequence).

DNA for the CDR3: TGTGCCAGTAGTATAGCCTCTAGCCCTACCTACGAGCAGTACTTC. Translated: CASSIASSPTYEQYF. The chain employs TRBV19 and TRBJ2-5; a weak D match, TRBD2 (5 bases). The J call could be wrong; TRBJ2-7 is a better fit for the DNA end. This CDR3 has 15 residues. The V gene's germline CDR1 is LNHDA and CDR2 SQIVND (reference sequence).

Worth noting for this clone: This sample also contains other DNA sequences that code for the same CDR3. The gene calls are TRBV6-5 and TRBJ2-7, with D possibly being TRBD2 (6 bases). Germline V gene sequence: CDR1 MNHEY, CDR2 SVGAGI. This CDR3 is built from 14 residues. The germline V and J ends were trimmed by 0 bases and 3 bases, with 9 bases remaining between them. The CDR3 loop reads CASSYSGGVYEQYF. In nucleotides, the CDR3 is TGTGCCAGCAGTTACTCTGGCGGGGTCTACGAGCAGTACTTC.

This chain uses TRBV6-1 with TRBJ1-1, with D possibly matching TRBD1 (6 bases). This CDR3 has 13 amino acids. V was pared by 5 bases and J by 4 bases, with 11 bases between. Germline V lookup: CDR1 MNHNS, CDR2 SASEGT. The CDR3 region is CASSFAGVTEAFF. The CDR3 nucleotides read TGTGCCAGCAGTTTCGCAGGGGTCACTGAAGCTTTCTTT.